These T cell receptor beta chains were read from a single sample in a study of blood T cell repertoires in COVID-19. Measured with immunoSEQ multiplex PCR; TCRdb has only the in-frame clones, and not every one. The sample has about 300,000 clones; around four fifths are singletons. The specimen sequenced was peripheral blood. The receptors were sampled from a woman in her forties or fifties who had recovered from COVID-19. The CDR3 runs from the conserved cysteine through the conserved F or W. The D gene is left open where the match is weak. Only some rows state a clone size, as once, few, many or a class for expanded clones.

>TRBD2|once|20|TRBJ2-1|TRBV4-2
CASSQDHSGTSGGLSNEQFF
TGTGCCAGCAGCCAAGATCACTCGGGGACTAGCGGGGGGCTCTCCAATGAGCAGTTCTTC
>TRBD1|.|15|TRBJ1-2|TRBV28
CASSLSAGGDYGYTF
TGTGCCAGCAGTTTATCGGCAGGGGGCGACTATGGCTACACCTTC
>.|.|13|TRBJ2-5|TRBV7-3
CASSSFRRETQYF
TGTGCCAGCAGCTCCTTTCGGCGGGAGACCCAGTACTTC
>.|once|17|TRBJ1-3|TRBV9
CASSVEGRGAFGNTIYF
TGTGCCAGCAGCGTAGAGGGGCGGGGGGCCTTTGGAAACACCATATATTTT
>TRBD1|.|14|TRBJ2-7|TRBV19
CASSPRDRAYEQYF
TGTGCCAGTAGTCCGCGGGACAGGGCATACGAGCAGTACTTC
>.|.|14|TRBJ2-7|TRBV28
CASIRARPSYEQYF
TGTGCCAGCATCAGAGCGAGACCCTCCTACGAGCAGTACTTC
>TRBD2|.|13|TRBJ2-7|TRBV2
CASNGLAGGEQYF
TGTGCCAGCAATGGACTAGCGGGAGGCGAGCAGTACTTC
>.|.|16|TRBJ1-3|TRBV6-2/TRBV6-3
CASSNLDKSSGNTIYF
TGTGCCAGCAGTAACCTGGACAAAAGCTCTGGAAACACCATATATTTT
>.|.|15|TRBJ1-1|TRBV6-2/TRBV6-3
CASSYGGNMNTEAFF
TGTGCCAGCAGTTACGGAGGGAACATGAACACTGAAGCTTTCTTT
>TRBD2|.|15|TRBJ2-7|TRBV6-2/TRBV6-3
CASSYSPSGGYEQYF
TGTGCCAGCAGTTACTCCCCTAGCGGGGGCTACGAGCAGTACTTC
>.|few|16|TRBJ2-6|TRBV5-8
CASSWEVVSGANVLTF
TGTGCCAGCAGCTGGGAGGTGGTCTCTGGGGCCAACGTCCTGACTTTC
>.|once|13|TRBJ1-2|TRBV6-2/TRBV6-3
CASSSWPGYGYTF
TGTGCCAGCAGTTCTTGGCCCGGGTATGGCTACACCTTC
>TRBD2|few|15|TRBJ2-1|TRBV6-4
CASSGGLAGVSEQFF
TGTGCCAGCAGCGGGGGACTAGCGGGAGTCAGTGAGCAGTTCTTC
>.|.|19|TRBJ1-5|TRBV19
CASSQRLPYALDSNQPQHF
TGTGCCAGTAGCCAAAGACTTCCCTATGCTCTCGATAGCAATCAGCCCCAGCATTTT